This T cell receptor beta chain was recovered during a study of T cells in Graves' hyperthyroidism and ophthalmopathy. The length of the CDR3 is 16 residues. Trimming took off 8 bases at V and 0 bases at J, with 17 bases between the two ends. Germline V gives CDR1 ENHRY, CDR2 SYGVKD. The investigators amplified TCR beta CDR3 regions from RNA transcripts. The HTBI primer set served for first-round RT-PCR of the TCR CDR3. TCRdb re-called the multiplex PCR reads through MiXCR, storing one row per CDR3 protein. The top ten clones hold 29% of a sample with around 540,000 distinct CDR3 sequences, roughly 16% of them seen once. In this sample, this clonotype turned up a few times.

V and J are TRBV10-3 and TRBJ2-1; D is unclear. The TCR sequence derives from a woman under 40 with Graves' ophthalmopathy. The sequenced material came from blood. CDR3 region: CAIHNLELTSYNEQFF. The CDR3 DNA follows: TGTGCCATCCATAATCTAGAGCTGACCTCCTACAATGAGCAGTTCTTC.